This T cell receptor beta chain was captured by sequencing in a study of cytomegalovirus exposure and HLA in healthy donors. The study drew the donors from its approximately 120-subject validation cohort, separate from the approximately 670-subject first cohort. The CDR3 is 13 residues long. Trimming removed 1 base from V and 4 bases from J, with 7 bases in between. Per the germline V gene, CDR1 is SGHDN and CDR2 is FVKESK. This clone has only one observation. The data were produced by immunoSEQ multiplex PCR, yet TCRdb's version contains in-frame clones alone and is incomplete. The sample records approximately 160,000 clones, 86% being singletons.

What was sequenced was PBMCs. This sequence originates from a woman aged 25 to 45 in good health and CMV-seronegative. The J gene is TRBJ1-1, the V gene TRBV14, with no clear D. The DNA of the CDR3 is TGTGCCAGCAGCCAAGTACGGGGCACTGAAGCTTTCTTT. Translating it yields CASSQVRGTEAFF.